This T cell receptor (beta chain) was profiled in a study of blood T cell repertoires in COVID-19. V lost 6 bases, J lost 6 bases, and 6 bases stayed unmatched. This CDR3 spans 15 amino acids. Looked up from germline, CDR1 is MNHEY and CDR2 is SMNVEV (reference sequence). Produced via immunoSEQ multiplex PCR; TCRdb's table is partial and in-frame only. In the table there are some 200,000 clones, approximately 84% of which are singletons. Sequencing input: peripheral blood. The TCR was taken from a woman in her twenties or thirties who had recovered from COVID-19. The chain joins TRBV27 to TRBJ2-1; 12 bases align to TRBD1. The CDR3 DNA follows: TGTGCCAGCAGCCGACCGGGACAGGGGGCCAATGAGCAGTTCTTC. Translating it yields CASSRPGQGANEQFF.